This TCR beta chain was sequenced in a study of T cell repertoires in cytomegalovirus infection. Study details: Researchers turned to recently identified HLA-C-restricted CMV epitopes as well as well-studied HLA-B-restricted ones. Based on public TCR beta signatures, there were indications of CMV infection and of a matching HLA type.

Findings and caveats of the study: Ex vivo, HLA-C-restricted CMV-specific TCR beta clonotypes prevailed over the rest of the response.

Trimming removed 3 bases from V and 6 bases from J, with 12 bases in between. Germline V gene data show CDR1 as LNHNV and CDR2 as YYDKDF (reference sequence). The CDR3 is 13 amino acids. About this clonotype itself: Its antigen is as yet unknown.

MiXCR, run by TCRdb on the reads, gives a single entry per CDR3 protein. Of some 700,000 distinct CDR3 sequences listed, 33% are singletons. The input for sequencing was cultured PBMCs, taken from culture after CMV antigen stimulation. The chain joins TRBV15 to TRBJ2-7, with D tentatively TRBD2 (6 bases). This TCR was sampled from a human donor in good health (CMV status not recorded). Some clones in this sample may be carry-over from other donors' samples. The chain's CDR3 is CATSSPGEVEQYF. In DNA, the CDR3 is TGTGCCACCAGCAGTCCGGGAGAGGTCGAGCAGTACTTC. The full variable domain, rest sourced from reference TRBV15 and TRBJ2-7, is DAMVIQNPRYQVTQFGKPVTLSCSQTLNHNVMYWYQQKSSQAPKLLFHYYDKDFNNEADTPDNFQSRRPNTSFCFLDIRSPGLGDTAMYLCATSSPGEVEQYFGPGTRLTVT.